These 5 T cell receptor beta chains were sequenced from one sample in a study of siplizumab effects on memory and regulatory T cells (dated by TCRdb to between 2019 and 2020). Receptors were amplified or captured by the immunoSEQ multiplex PCR assay. In its TCRdb copy, this immuneACCESS table keeps in-frame sequences only and misses some clones. Where compared with another copy, unresolved V genes explain less than half of these, and the others have no known cause. Within this sample are fewer than 30,000 clones, with more than 65% of them counted one time only. The ten largest clones add up to under 30% of the sample. Material for sequencing was memory CD4+ T cells sorted from blood. Interpreted using the paper, the cell subset or site label stands for: unstimulated CD4+ memory T cells. These receptors originate from a human donor in good health.

The gene calls are TRBV7-9 and TRBJ2-3; 8 positions match TRBD1. The CDR3 is 15 amino acids. V was clipped by 5 bases and J by 1 base; unmatched bases: 5. The V gene's germline CDR1 is SEHNR and CDR2 FQNEAQ (reference sequence). DNA of the CDR3: TGTGCCAGCAGCCCAGGGGGCGGGGGCACAGATACGCAGTATTTT. Encoded protein: CASSPGGGGTDTQYF.

This chain uses TRBV30 with TRBJ1-1; D is undetermined. The V gene lost 2 bases and the J gene lost 11 bases, with 12 bases spanning the gap. The CDR3 sequence is 11 residues long. Germline CDR1 and CDR2: GTSNPN and SVGIG (reference sequence). The CDR3 nucleotides are TGTGCCTGGAGTCATGCGCCAAGGGCTTTCTTT. It translates to CAWSHAPRAFF.

The chain couples TRBV28 to TRBJ2-1; a possible D gene is TRBD2 (6 bases). The CDR3 extends over 13 amino acids. Looked up from germline, CDR1 is MDHEN and CDR2 is SYDVKM. The V gene lost 7 bases and the J gene lost 8 bases, with 15 bases spanning the gap. The CDR3 loop reads CASTSETSHEQFF. Written as DNA, the CDR3 is TGTGCCAGCACCTCAGAGACTAGTCATGAGCAGTTCTTC.

The chain links TRBV6-4 to TRBJ2-3, with 10 bases lining up with TRBD2. The CDR3 sequence is 15 residues long. Germline lookup yields CDR1 MRHNA and CDR2 SNTAGT. Losses at the gene ends were 0 bases for V and 4 bases for J; bases not matched to a gene: 1. Here the CDR3 reads CASSDSAGGPDTQYF. For the CDR3, the DNA is TGTGCCAGCAGTGACTCAGCGGGAGGGCCAGATACGCAGTATTTT.

This sequence joins TRBV5-7 and TRBJ2-5; D might be TRBD2 (5 bases). TRBV5-7 is an open reading frame, and its role is uncertain. Trimming cost V 5 bases and J 5 bases, with 13 bases left between them. The CDR3 covers 13 residues. DNA of the CDR3: TGTGCCAGCAGTCAGCCCCCGGGGGAGACCCAGTACTTC. The encoded protein is CASSQPPGETQYF.